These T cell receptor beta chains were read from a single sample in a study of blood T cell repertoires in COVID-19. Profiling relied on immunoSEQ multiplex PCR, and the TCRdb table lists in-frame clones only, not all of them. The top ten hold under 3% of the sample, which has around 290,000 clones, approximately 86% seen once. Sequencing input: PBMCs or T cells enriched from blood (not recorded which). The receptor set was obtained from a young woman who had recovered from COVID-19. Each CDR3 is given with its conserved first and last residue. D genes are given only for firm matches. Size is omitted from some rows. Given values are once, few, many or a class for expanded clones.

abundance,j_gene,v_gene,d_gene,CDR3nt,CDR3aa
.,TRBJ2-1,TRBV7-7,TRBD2,TGTGCCAGCAGCCAGGGACTAGCGGGATCCTACAATGAGCAGTTCTTC,CASSQGLAGSYNEQFF
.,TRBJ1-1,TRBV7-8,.,TGTGCCAGCAGCTTAGATGGGGAAGAGGGGACTGTGAACACTGAAGCTTTCTTT,CASSLDGEEGTVNTEAFF
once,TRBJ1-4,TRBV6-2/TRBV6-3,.,TGTGCCAGCAGTCCCGTTAATGAAAAACTGTTTTTT,CASSPVNEKLFF
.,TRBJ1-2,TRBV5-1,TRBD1,TGCGCCAGCAGCTTCGGGGGACAGCTGACCTATGGCTACACCTTC,CASSFGGQLTYGYTF
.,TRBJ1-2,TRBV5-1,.,TGCGCCAGCAGCTTGCATCGGGGGGCGAGCAACTATGGCTACACCTTC,CASSLHRGASNYGYTF
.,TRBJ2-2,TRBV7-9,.,TGTGCCAGCAGCCCAGCGTTGCCCGGGGAGCTGTTTTTT,CASSPALPGELFF
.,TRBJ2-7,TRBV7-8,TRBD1,TGTGCCAGCCGACCTGGGACAGGGCGGAGCTCCTACGAGCAGTACTTC,CASRPGTGRSSYEQYF
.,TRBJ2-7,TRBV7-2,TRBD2,TGTGCCAGCAGCCGCTTCTCTAGCGGGGGATCCTACGAGCAGTACTTC,CASSRFSSGGSYEQYF
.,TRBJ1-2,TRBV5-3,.,TGTGCCAGCACCCCCGGGAGACCGAGAACCTATGGCTACACCTTC,CASTPGRPRTYGYTF
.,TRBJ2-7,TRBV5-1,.,TGCGCCAGCAATGGGGCCGGGCACGGCTACGAGCAGTACTTC,CASNGAGHGYEQYF
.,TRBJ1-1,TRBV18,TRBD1,TGTGCCAGCTCACCAGCGACGGACAGGACGAACACTGAAGCTTTCTTT,CASSPATDRTNTEAFF
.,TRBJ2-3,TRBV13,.,TGTGCCAGCAGGCCGGCTGGGCGTAGCACAGATACGCAGTATTTT,CASRPAGRSTDTQYF
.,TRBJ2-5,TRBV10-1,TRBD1,TGCGCCAGCAGTGAAGGGGCAGGGGGACAAGAGACCCAGTACTTC,CASSEGAGGQETQYF
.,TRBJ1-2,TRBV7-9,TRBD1,TGTGCCAGCAGCTTAGTCCGACAGGGGGGGGACTATGGCTACACCTTC,CASSLVRQGGDYGYTF
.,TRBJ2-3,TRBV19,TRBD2,TGTGCCAGTAGTACCGGGGGGACCAGCACAGATACGCAGTATTTT,CASSTGGTSTDTQYF
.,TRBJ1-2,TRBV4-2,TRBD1,TGTGCCAGCAGCCAAGACCTAGCTGGGGACAGGGATTATGGCTACACCTTC,CASSQDLAGDRDYGYTF
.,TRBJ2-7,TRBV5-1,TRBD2,TGCGCCAGCAGCATGGGGACTAATCCCTACGAGCAGTACTTC,CASSMGTNPYEQYF
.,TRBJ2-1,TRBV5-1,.,TGCGCCAGCAGCTTGCGCACTCTTTCCTACAATGAGCAGTTCTTC,CASSLRTLSYNEQFF
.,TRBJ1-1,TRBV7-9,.,TGTGCCAGCAGCCCAGAGGGGGTAAGGAACACTGAAGCTTTCTTT,CASSPEGVRNTEAFF
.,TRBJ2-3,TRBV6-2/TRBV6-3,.,TGTGCCAGCAGTTCGGCTTCGGTCGTTTATGAGGCAGATACGCAGTATTTT,CASSSASVVYEADTQYF
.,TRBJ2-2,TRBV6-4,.,TGTGCCAGCAGTGCTACTAGTGGTGGCACCGGGGAGCTGTTTTTT,CASSATSGGTGELFF
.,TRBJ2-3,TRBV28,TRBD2,TGTGCCAGCAGTTTCCCCCGACTAGCGGGCACAGATACGCAGTATTTT,CASSFPRLAGTDTQYF
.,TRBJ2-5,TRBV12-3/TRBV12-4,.,TGTGCCAGCAGTTCTCAAGAGACCCAGTACTTC,CASSSQETQYF
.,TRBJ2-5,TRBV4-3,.,TGCGCCAGCAGCCAACAGGGGTTAGAGACCCAGTACTTC,CASSQQGLETQYF
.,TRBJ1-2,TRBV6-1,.,TGTGCCAGCAAACAATTTTCTAACTATGGCTACACCTTC,CASKQFSNYGYTF
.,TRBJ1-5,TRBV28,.,TGTGCCAGCAGCCCTGACAGATACAATCAGCCCCAGCATTTT,CASSPDRYNQPQHF
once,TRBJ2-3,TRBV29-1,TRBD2,TGCAGCGTTGAAGCGGGGGGGCACACAGATACGCAGTATTTT,CSVEAGGHTDTQYF
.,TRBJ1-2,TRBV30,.,TGTGCCTGGAGTGCTAGACTCACAGGGATCTATGGCTACACCTTC,CAWSARLTGIYGYTF
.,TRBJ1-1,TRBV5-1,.,TGCGCCAGCAGCTTGGCACCTGGGACCGGGGGGGAAGAAGCTTTCTTT,CASSLAPGTGGEEAFF
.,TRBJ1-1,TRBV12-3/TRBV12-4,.,TGTGCCAGCAAGTGGACAGCGAACACTGAAGCTTTCTTT,CASKWTANTEAFF
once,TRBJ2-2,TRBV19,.,TGTGCCAGTAGTATAGCACAGAACACCGGGGAGCTGTTTTTT,CASSIAQNTGELFF
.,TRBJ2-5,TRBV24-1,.,TGTGCCACCAGTGACCCGGGGGGCCTGGAGACCCAGTACTTC,CATSDPGGLETQYF
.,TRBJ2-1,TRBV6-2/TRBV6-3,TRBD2,TGTGCCAGCAGTTCCCTTAGCGGGGAGAGCTCCTACAATGAGCAGTTCTTC,CASSSLSGESSYNEQFF
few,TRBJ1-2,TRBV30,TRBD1,TGTGCCGGAAACAGGGGATTTAACTATGGCTACACCTTC,CAGNRGFNYGYTF
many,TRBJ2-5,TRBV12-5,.,TGTGCTAGTGCCCTACGGGACTCAGAGACCCAGTACTTC,CASALRDSETQYF
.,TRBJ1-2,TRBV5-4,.,TGTGCCAGCAGCTTGGAGTCACAGGCCAACTATGGCTACACCTTC,CASSLESQANYGYTF
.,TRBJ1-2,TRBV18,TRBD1,TGTGCCAGCTCACCTTTCTTTCGACAGGGTCTAAGCTATGGCTACACCTTC,CASSPFFRQGLSYGYTF
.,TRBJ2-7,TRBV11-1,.,TGTGCCAGCAGTTTTGACAGCTACGAGCAGTACTTC,CASSFDSYEQYF
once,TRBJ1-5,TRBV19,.,TGTGCCAGTAGTAAAGATAATAATCAGCCCCAGCATTTT,CASSKDNNQPQHF